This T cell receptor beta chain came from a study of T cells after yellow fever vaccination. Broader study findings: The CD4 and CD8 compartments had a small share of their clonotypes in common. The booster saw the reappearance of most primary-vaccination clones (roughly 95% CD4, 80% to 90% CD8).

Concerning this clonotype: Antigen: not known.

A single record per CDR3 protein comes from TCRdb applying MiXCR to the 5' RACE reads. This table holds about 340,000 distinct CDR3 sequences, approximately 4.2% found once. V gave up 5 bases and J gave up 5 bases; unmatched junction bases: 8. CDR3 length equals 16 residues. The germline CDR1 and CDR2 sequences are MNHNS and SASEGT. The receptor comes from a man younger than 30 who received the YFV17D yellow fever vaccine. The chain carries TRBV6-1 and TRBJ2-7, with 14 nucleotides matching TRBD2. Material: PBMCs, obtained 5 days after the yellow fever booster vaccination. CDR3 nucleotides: TGTGCCAGCAGTCCGGCCGGGACTAGCGGGGGCGACGAGCAGTACGTC. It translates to CASSPAGTSGGDEQYV.